This T cell receptor (beta chain) emerged from a study of response to subunit inactivated influenza vaccine (dated by TCRdb to 2017 to 2018). Broadly, across the study: Deep quantitative T cell receptor repertoire profiling was used in the study to track responses to a trivalent subunit inactivated influenza vaccine.

The study at large found these results: The authors proposed that each seasonal influenza vaccination may bring in only a limited number of new T cells.

Unmatched junction bases come to 6, with V trimmed by 8 bases and J by 4 bases. The CDR3 spans 13 residues, from the cysteine through the phenylalanine. CDR3 DNA only is kept here, 39 bases in frame from base 1. Via the germline V gene, CDR1 is SGHRS and CDR2 YFSETQ. Libraries were built with RT-PCR. Sequenced using an Illumina HiSeq 2500. The raw public data were reprocessed by TCRdb itself: fastp quality trimming at Q25, MiXCR clonotype calling, in-frame beta chains only. Rows matching on CDR3 protein sequence are summarized as one entry with the most common DNA and genes. This sample is represented by around 520,000 distinct CDR3 sequences; 25% of them were singletons. Together, the top ten hold less than 2.5% of the sample. Of note for this clonotype: The specificity of this receptor is unknown. No clone much larger than this one lies a single base away; base qualities are absent.

This material consisted of CD4+ T cells sorted from PBMCs, taken roughly 5 days after vaccination. The sequence came from a man aged 45-65 years who received an inactivated influenza vaccine. Donor details come from another sample of the same person, matched by shared clones. Here the chain combines TRBV5-1 and TRBJ2-1; 7 bases in the middle match TRBD2. CDR3 reads: CASAGDVYNEQFF. In nucleotide form, the sequence is TGCGCCAGTGCGGGGGACGTTTACAATGAGCAGTTCTTC.